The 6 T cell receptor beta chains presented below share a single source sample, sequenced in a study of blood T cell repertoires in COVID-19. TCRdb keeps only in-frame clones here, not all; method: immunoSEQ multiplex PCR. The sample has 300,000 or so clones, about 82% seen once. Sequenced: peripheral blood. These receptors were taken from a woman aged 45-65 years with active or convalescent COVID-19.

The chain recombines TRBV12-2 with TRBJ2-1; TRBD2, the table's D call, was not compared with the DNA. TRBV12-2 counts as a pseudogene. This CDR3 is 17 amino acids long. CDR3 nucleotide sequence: TGTGCAAGTCGCTTAGATACAAGGACTAGCGGGAAGGCCCAGCAGTTCTTC. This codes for CASRLDTRTSGKAQQFF.

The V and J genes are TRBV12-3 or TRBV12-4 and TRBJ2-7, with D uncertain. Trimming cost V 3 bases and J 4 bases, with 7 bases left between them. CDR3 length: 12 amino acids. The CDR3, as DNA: TGTGCCAGCAGTTTTTCAGGTTACGAGCAGTACTTC. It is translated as CASSFSGYEQYF.

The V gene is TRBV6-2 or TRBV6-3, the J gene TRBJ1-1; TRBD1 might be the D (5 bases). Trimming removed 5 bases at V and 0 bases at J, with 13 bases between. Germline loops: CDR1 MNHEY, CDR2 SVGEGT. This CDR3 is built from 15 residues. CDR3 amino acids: CASSASRVLNTEAFF. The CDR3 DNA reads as TGTGCCAGCAGTGCATCCAGGGTGTTGAACACTGAAGCTTTCTTT.

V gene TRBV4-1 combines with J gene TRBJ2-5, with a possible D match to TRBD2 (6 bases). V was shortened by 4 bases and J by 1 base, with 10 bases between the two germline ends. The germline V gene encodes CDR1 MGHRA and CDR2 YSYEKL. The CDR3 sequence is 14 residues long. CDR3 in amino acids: CASSLQEGQETQYF. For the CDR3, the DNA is TGCGCCAGCAGCCTCCAGGAGGGCCAAGAGACCCAGTACTTC.

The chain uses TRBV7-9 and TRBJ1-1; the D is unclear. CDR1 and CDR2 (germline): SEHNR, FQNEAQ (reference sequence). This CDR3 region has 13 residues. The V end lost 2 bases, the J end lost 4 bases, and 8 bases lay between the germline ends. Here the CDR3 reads CASSLPGPTEAFF. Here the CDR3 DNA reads TGTGCCAGCAGCTTACCGGGTCCCACTGAAGCTTTCTTT.

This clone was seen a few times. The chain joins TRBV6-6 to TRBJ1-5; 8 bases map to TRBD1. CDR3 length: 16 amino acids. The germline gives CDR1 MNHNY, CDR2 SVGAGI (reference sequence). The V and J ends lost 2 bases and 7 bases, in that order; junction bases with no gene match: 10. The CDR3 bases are TGTGCCAGCAGTTACGGGGACAGGTCTTTCGGCCAGCCCCAGCATTTT. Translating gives CASSYGDRSFGQPQHF.